One T cell receptor beta chain is described in this entry. The CDR3 runs 12 residues. Per germline, CDR1 SGHAT and CDR2 FQNNGV. Trimming pared 0 bases from V and 5 bases from J, leaving 5 bases between. This entry belongs to a study of control samples from healthy donors and cancer patients. The data were produced by immunoSEQ multiplex PCR, yet TCRdb's version contains in-frame clones alone and is incomplete. The data show 150,000 or so clones, 75% to 95% seen once. The rearrangement uses TRBV11-2 and TRBJ2-7; D gene ambiguous. The receptor's source is a man between 18 and 35 years old in good health. The sequencing input was blood. For the CDR3, the DNA is TGTGCCAGCAGCTTAGATGGGAACGAGCAGTACTTC. Protein: CASSLDGNEQYF.